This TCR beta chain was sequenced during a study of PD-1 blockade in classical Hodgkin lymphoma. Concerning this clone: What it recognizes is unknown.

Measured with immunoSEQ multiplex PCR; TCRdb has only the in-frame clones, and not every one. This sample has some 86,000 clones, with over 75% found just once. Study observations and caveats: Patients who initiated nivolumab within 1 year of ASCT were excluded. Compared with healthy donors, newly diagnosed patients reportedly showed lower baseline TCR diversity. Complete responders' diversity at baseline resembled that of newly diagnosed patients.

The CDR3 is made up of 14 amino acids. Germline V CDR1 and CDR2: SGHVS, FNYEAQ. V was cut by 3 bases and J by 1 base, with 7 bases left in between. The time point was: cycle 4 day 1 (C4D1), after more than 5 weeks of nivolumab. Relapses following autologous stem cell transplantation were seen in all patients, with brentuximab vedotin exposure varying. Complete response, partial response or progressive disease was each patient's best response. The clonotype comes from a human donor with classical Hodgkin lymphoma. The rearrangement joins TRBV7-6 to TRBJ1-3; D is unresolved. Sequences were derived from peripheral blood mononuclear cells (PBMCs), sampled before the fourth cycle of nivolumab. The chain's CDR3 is CASSFTFSGNTIYF. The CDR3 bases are TGTGCCAGCAGCTTCACGTTTTCTGGAAACACCATATATTTT.